This T cell receptor beta chain appears in the sequencing data of a study of cytomegalovirus exposure and HLA in healthy donors (TCRdb year 2017). With respect to the entire study: According to an earlier analysis of a few hundred of the donors, 150 million to 200 million T cells yielded approximately 120 million unique TCR beta sequences and about 300 Gb of sequence data. Using immunosequencing, the study profiled T cell repertoires from fewer than 850 subjects and related those repertoires to cytomegalovirus serostatus. To decide whether each TCR beta V gene segment behaved as functional or pseudogenic, an earlier analysis of several hundred of the donors relied on high-throughput TCR beta sequencing. Roughly 320 gigabases of sequencing data and 70 million to 95 million unique TCR sequences made up an early release that covered several hundred HLA-typed donors. Class I and class II HLA loci were covered by the typing at four-digit resolution. Every discovery cohort repertoire had been produced on one sequencing platform. Among a few hundred genotyped donors of the cohort, an average of approximately 240,000 unique TCR beta nucleotide sequences were sequenced per donor, around a sixth of them non-productive. In a later genetic analysis, genome-wide SNP genotypes for about 55% of the roughly 700 donors were used, and that subset was treated as a discovery cohort. Rather than using new phenotypic data, the later analysis identified candidate immune exposures from TCR beta sequences and from how often those sequences occurred across donors. To predict cytomegalovirus infection status, the study combined high-throughput TCR immunosequencing, statistical association of individual TCRs with disease status, and machine learning. Donor age, sex, ethnicity and CMV serostatus were compiled alongside the repertoire data. About 5 DR-DQ haplotypes were handled as single units for association and clustering, since linkage in the cohort was strong. Of the approximately 400 genotyped donors, around 81% fell in the genetic ancestry cluster associated with self-reported Caucasian donors. The aim of the study was to test whether cataloging public T cell receptors could identify signatures of past pathogen exposure. Along with the 666-subject first cohort, a separate validation cohort of 120 different subjects was used. A later analysis re-examined previously published TCR beta repertoires from roughly 650 donors and added high-resolution HLA genotyping to investigate patterns of TCR occurrence. The number of donors typed differed by locus, with about 629-640 for A, B, C, DRB1 and DQB1, over 500 for DQA1, 606 for DPA1, and approximately 470 for DPB1. Results the study describes overall, beyond this receptor: In this cohort, only TCR beta chains were sequenced, and detectable features were limited by the absence of alpha or paired-chain data. According to a later genetic analysis, donors in an Asian-associated ancestry cluster had fewer N-insertions in productive TCRs than the approximately 630-donor mean. An association between a missense DCLRE1C variant and V-gene and J-gene trimming of TCR beta chains was found in a later genetic analysis and replicated in an independent cohort. In vitro tests confirmed that three of the cytomegalovirus-associated TCR beta chains recognize cytomegalovirus antigens. The presence/absence analyses assumed that sequencing depth was roughly uniform across donors, and that assumption may not be true. Broadly in line with IMGT annotations, most TCR beta V segments showed up in productive rearrangements about 87% or about 30% of the time in an earlier analysis of several hundred of the donors. According to a later analysis, TCR association rates differed among HLA loci, with DRB1 alleles showing the most associated TCRs and HLA-C alleles showing the fewest. Because counts were too low, more than 15 rarely observed V segments, including chromosome 9 orphons, were left out of the earlier analysis of roughly 600 of the donors. Specific HLA alleles were associated with around 18,000 TCR beta sequences at a false discovery rate of 0.05 in a later analysis. The 87-base-pair reads could not distinguish some IMGT-functional V segments, including TRBV6-2 and TRBV6-3, so those segments were excluded. Most TCR sequences were observed very rarely across donors, whereas some public TCRs were present in many individuals. Correlated functional status among segregating V segments might reflect linkage disequilibrium, but an unknown experimental factor could not be ruled out. In a later analysis, HLA-associated TCR beta chains showed more clonal expansion and lower generation probabilities than non-associated chains that were equally common. Immune exposure information for the cohort was limited to CMV serostatus. A further reported finding was that TCR beta sequences accurately predicted the HLA-A and HLA-B alleles for most subjects in the first cohort. Strong co-occurrence of HLA alleles, especially DR and DQ, made assigning TCR associations to individual alleles difficult. According to a later analysis, most CMV-associated TCR beta chains appeared to be HLA-restricted, and the HLA associations seemed to be driven largely by CMV exposure. The sequencing pipeline was judged likely to have produced a cluster of highly shared sequence variants as a technical artifact. Cytomegalovirus status was reported to be diagnosed by the classifier with high specificity and sensitivity in both the original and validation cohorts. Because some donors lacked HLA typing at each locus, the association tests relied only on the typed subset. The study gave a list of over 150 TCR beta chains associated with cytomegalovirus. According to the authors, the approach could potentially be generalized to other disease states and immunological phenotypes. A later analysis reported that several top co-occurrence clusters appeared linked to parvovirus B19, influenza, CMV and Epstein-Barr virus.

Reading the germline V gene gives CDR1 MNHNS and CDR2 SASEGT. The CDR3 holds 15 amino acids from the cysteine to the phenylalanine. The DNA shown is the 45-base CDR3, in frame from base 1. The V end loses 2 bases and the J end loses 2 bases, and a stretch of 9 bases separates them. The receptor library was made with the immunoSEQ multiplex PCR assay. A mixture of 60 forward primers for TCR Vbeta segments and 13 reverse primers for TCR Jbeta segments was used in the multiplex PCR. The CDR3 region of rearranged TCR beta genes was amplified from genomic DNA with a multiplex PCR assay. The Illumina HiSeq System was used to sequence the amplified TCR beta libraries as 87-base-pair reads. The paper's data handling went like this. In a later analysis, roughly 80 million unique TCR beta chains were counted across the 666 repertoires, and approximately 9.9 million of these chains were shared by at least two donors. To remove PCR and sequencing errors, raw reads were error-corrected and collapsed into unique sequences using a nearest-neighbor algorithm that merged closely related sequences. CDR3 sequences were aligned to IMGT reference sequences to assign V, D and J gene segments. For a sequence to be retained, a match of at least six nucleotides was required to both a V gene segment and a J gene segment. A rearrangement counted as productive if the CDR3 had no stop codons and remained in frame with V and J, and every other rearrangement counted as non-productive. CDR3 was defined according to IMGT convention as the region running from the second conserved V-encoded cysteine to the conserved J-encoded phenylalanine. In an earlier analysis of roughly 610 of the donors, sequences lacking an unambiguous match to a single V gene segment were excluded. An earlier analysis of some 500 of the donors classified V segments as functional when productive rearrangements were above 56.7% and as segregating when the standard deviation between donors was above 5%. A statistical classification framework was developed to diagnose cytomegalovirus status using the catalog of TCR beta chain sequences. In a later analysis, TCR nucleotide sequences were compared against IMGT/GENE-DB human TR gene sequences so that V and J genes could be assigned. In a later analysis, CDR3 sequences and most-parsimonious VDJ recombination scenarios were assigned using the TCRdist pipeline. A later analysis defined each TCR beta chain by its CDR3 amino acid sequence plus V-gene family, and excluded reads lacking a unique V-gene family. To address suspected cross-contamination and a sequencing artifact, a later analysis removed 450 to 700 highly shared, low-generation-probability nucleotide sequences. For each public chain, a later analysis derived a clonal expansion index from normalized ranks of inferred template counts within each repertoire. A later analysis computed generation probabilities with a VDJ recombination model fitted to out-of-frame rearrangements, and checked the results against IGoR. Hypergeometric tests were used in a later analysis to score TCR-TCR, TCR-HLA and TCR-CMV co-occurrence, with a repertoire-size bias correction applied to the TCR pairs. In a later analysis, false discovery rates were estimated by permuting HLA or CMV assignments 20 times. In a later analysis, co-occurring TCRs were grouped using DBSCAN, and TCRdist sequence similarity was added for clustering within HLA-allele-positive subsets. For co-occurrence clustering, repertoires with fewer than 30,000 or more than 120,000 public chains were excluded, along with five repertoires with anomalous nucleotide sharing. Drawn from immuneACCESS, this table holds only the in-frame rearrangements with V and J called that TCRdb kept. Clones are partly lost; checked studies trace under half to an unresolved V gene and leave the rest unexplained. Clonal size and the V and J genes are those of that table, whereas D and trimming came from the DNA. This sample has around 100,000 clones in its table, and 70% to 80% of those were observed once. The biggest ten clones account for about 2.8% of the sample.

Comment on this clone: This clone's antigen is unknown. Qualities for individual bases were not recorded, and no much larger clone is one base off.

The cohort comprised 550 to 700 healthy bone marrow donors. All cohort members were sampled while nominally healthy, although unrecorded immune exposures were likely present. The donor tested CMV seropositive, placing the donor among the 289 seropositive members of the cohort. A peripheral blood sample was collected from each donor, and TCR beta sequencing was performed on peripheral blood mononuclear cells. The Qiagen DNeasy Blood Extraction Kit was used to extract genomic DNA from the blood cell samples. Sequencing was done on a sample of PBMCs. The source is a man in his forties or fifties in good health and CMV-seropositive. The rearrangement combines TRBV6-1 with TRBJ2-2; TRBD2 is a weak D gene call, 5 bases matching. The CDR3 corresponds to CASSENPGNTGELFF. The DNA reads as follows: TGTGCCAGCAGTGAAAACCCGGGAAACACCGGGGAGCTGTTTTTT.